The 3 T cell receptor beta chains presented below share a single source sample, sequenced in a study of graft-versus-host responses after intestinal transplantation. These receptors' antigens are unknown. Libraries were prepared by immunoSEQ multiplex PCR; TCRdb keeps only in-frame clonotypes and omits some of them. The table includes 100,000 to 120,000 clones, 93% detected once. Specimen: unstimulated CD8+ T cells sorted from spleen or lymph node cells, collected before intestinal transplant. The receptors derive from a human donor who received an intestinal transplant.

This clone was detected a few times. The chain joins TRBV11-2 to TRBJ2-7; TRBD2 aligns across 8 bases. Germline-derived CDR1 and CDR2 are SGHAT and FQNNGV. The CDR3 runs 13 residues. The trim removed 4 bases at V and 3 bases at J, leaving 2 bases unmatched. CDR3 sequence: CASSSTSVYEQYF. CDR3 sequence (DNA): TGTGCCAGCAGCTCGACTAGCGTCTACGAGCAGTACTTC.

The gene calls are TRBV29-1 and TRBJ2-1; maybe TRBD2 (6 bases). V gave up 5 bases and J gave up 0 bases, with 8 bases separating them. Germline V CDR1 and CDR2: SQVTM, ANQGSEA. CDR3 length: 13 amino acids. Here the CDR3 DNA reads TGCAGCGTTAGGACTACCTCCTACAATGAGCAGTTCTTC. It is translated as CSVRTTSYNEQFF.

The rearrangement joins TRBV18 to TRBJ2-7; unclear D gene. Trimming removed 3 bases from V and 3 bases from J, with 12 bases in between. CDR3 size: 14 residues. Germline V gene sequence: CDR1 KGHSH, CDR2 LQKENI. The CDR3 DNA sequence: TGTGCCAGCTCACCTGAGTCCGTTTTCTACGAGCAGTACTTC. It is translated as CASSPESVFYEQYF.